The text below deals with one T cell receptor beta chain. Its antigen is undetermined. TCRdb passed the reads through MiXCR, listing each CDR3 protein once. The sample includes hundreds of thousands of distinct CDR3 sequences, 15% to 20% seen only once; the top ten take 12%. This sample is drawn from a study of T cell repertoires in cytomegalovirus infection. Study results and limitations: Of the TCR beta families, the public ones yielded a cumulative frequency that identified carriers of CMV plus the relevant HLA.

The sequenced sample consisted of PBMCs. The sequence came from a human donor in good health (CMV status not recorded). Some clones in this sample may be carry-over from other donors' samples.

In DNA form, the CDR3 reads TGCAGTGGAAGGGGTAACGCGAACACCGGGGAGCTGTTTTTT. Translation gives CSGRGNANTGELFF. V and J are TRBV20-1 and TRBJ2-2; maybe TRBD1 (5 bases). Germline V lookup: CDR1 DFQATT, CDR2 SNEGSKA (reference sequence). Deletions cut 7 bases from V and 0 bases from J, with 12 bases between. This CDR3 contains 14 residues.